This T cell receptor beta chain is drawn from a study of blood T cell repertoires in COVID-19. Study-wide context: Sources were T cells, B-cell-depleted T cells, or PBMCs; the material itself was cDNA or gDNA.

About this clone: The junction and the germline gene differ at one end; a read error may be behind it.

Per the original data handling: Quantification of nucleated cells was approximated via reference gene primer amplification. Measured with immunoSEQ multiplex PCR; TCRdb has only the in-frame clones, and not every one. Clone size and the V and J calls come from that table; the DNA yielded D and trimming. The repertoire holds about 220,000 clones, with approximately 86% as singletons. The germline CDR1 and CDR2 sequences are KGHSH and LQKENI. The CDR3 spans 14 residues. Sequenced sample: peripheral blood. The genes are TRBV18 and TRBJ2-7; a possible D gene is TRBD1 (5 bases). The receptor was derived from a woman of 80 years or more with acute or convalescent COVID-19. Written as DNA, the CDR3 is TGTGCCAGCTTACCAAGCACAGGAACCTACGAGCAGTACTTC. This codes for CASLPSTGTYEQYF.